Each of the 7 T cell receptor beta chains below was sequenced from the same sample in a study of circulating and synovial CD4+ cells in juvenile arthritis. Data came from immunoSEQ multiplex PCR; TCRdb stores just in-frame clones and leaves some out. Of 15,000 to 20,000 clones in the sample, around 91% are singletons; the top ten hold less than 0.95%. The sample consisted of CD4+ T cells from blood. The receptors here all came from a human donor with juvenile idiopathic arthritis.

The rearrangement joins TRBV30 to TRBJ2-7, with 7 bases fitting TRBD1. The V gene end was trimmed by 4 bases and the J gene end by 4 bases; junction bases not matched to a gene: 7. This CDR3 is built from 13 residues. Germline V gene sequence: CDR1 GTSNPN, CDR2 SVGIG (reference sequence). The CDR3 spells CAWTRDSPYEQYF. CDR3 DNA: TGTGCCTGGACCCGGGACAGCCCTTACGAGCAGTACTTC.

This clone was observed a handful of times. The CDR3 DNA follows: TGCGCCAGCAGCTTGGGTATACTAGCGAACTACAATGAGCAGTTCTTC. This sequence encodes CASSLGILANYNEQFF. The chain has TRBV5-1 and TRBJ2-1; 7 bases fit TRBD2. V dropped 0 bases and J dropped 3; count of bases not matched to a gene: 6. The CDR3 has 16 amino acids. Germline lookup yields CDR1 SGHRS and CDR2 YFSETQ.

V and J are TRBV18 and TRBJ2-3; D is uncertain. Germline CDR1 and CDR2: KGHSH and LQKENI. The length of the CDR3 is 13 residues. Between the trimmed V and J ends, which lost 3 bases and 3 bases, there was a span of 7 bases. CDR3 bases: TGTGCCAGCTCACCGGCCAGTACAGATACGCAGTATTTT. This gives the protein CASSPASTDTQYF.

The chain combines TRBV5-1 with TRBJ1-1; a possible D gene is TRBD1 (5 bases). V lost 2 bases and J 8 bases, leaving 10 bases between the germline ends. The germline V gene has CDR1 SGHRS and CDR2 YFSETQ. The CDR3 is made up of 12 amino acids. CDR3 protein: CASSFRAGEAFF. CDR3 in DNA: TGCGCCAGCAGCTTTCGGGCAGGGGAAGCTTTCTTT.

DNA for the CDR3: TGTGCCAGCAGTCGCCCAGGAAAAAAAGAGACCCAGTACTTC. Protein product: CASSRPGKKETQYF. The rearrangement joins TRBV6-5 to TRBJ2-5; D is ambiguous. Trimming shortened V by 5 bases and J by 3 bases, and 13 bases separated the two germline ends. Per the germline V gene, CDR1 is MNHEY and CDR2 is SVGAGI. This CDR3 spans 14 amino acids.

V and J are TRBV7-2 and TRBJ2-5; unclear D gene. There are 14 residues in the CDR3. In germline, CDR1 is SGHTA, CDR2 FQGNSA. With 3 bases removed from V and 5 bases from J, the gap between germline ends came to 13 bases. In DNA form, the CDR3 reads TGTGCCAGCAGCTTTCGTAATAGCCGGGAGACCCAGTACTTC. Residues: CASSFRNSRETQYF.

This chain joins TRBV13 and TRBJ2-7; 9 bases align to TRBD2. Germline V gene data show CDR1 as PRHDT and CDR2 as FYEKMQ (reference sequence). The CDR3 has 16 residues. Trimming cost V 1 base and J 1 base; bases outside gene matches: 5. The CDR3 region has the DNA TGTGCCAGCAGCTTAGCGGGTAGCGGGAGATCCTACGAGCAGTACTTC. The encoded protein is CASSLAGSGRSYEQYF.